This TCR beta chain appears in the sequencing data of a study of human T cells and chemical hapten exposure. General study results and limits: Correlating positively with patch test score were the PT1 expanded TCR counts.

Time point described: patch test 1, 2 weeks after DPC sensitization. Noted treatment: therapeutic diphenylcyclopropenone sensitization with weekly scalp DPC. Donation of samples came from alopecia patients who were 18 to 70 years old and suitable for DPC. TCRdb reanalysed the RACE reads using MiXCR and keeps one entry per CDR3 protein. The repertoire consists of some 120,000 distinct CDR3 sequences, with 9.5% to 13% occurring once and the leading ten covering roughly 1.3%. This clonotype has a count of ten or more. The antigen remains unidentified. Germline V gene lookup returns CDR1 LGHNT and CDR2 FRNRAP. CDR3 length: 17 residues. Trimming stripped 0 bases from V and 4 bases from J, with 18 bases between.

This TCR was recovered from a woman aged 50 to 65 with alopecia areata. Some clones in this sample may be carry-over from other donors' samples. V and J are TRBV12-5 and TRBJ1-1; possible D gene TRBD1, 5 bases. The sample here was whole blood, taken in connection with sensitization to the hapten diphenylcyclopropenone (DPC). CDR3 loop: CASGLVLPGFEGTEAFF. In DNA form, the CDR3 reads TGTGCTAGTGGTTTGGTACTTCCAGGGTTCGAGGGCACTGAAGCTTTCTTT.